The clone carrying this TCR beta chain was observed a handful of times. Its cognate antigen is unknown. The record originates from a study of beta chain features in type 1 diabetes. Notes on the study in general: Unsettled here was the matter of whether HLA type influences TCRB rearrangement. Significant though moderate, a shortening of TCRB CDR3s appeared in all four CD4+ subsets of Type 1 diabetes patients.

By way of CD45RO/CCR7/CD25/CD127/CD95/CD27, the CD4+ regulatory, stem cell-like memory, central memory and naive cells were sorted. Purity exceeding 95% was reached by all sorted populations. The V end lost 5 bases, the J end lost 8 bases, and 19 bases lay between the germline ends. Germline V gene lookup returns CDR1 SEHNR and CDR2 FQNEAQ (reference sequence). The CDR3 extends over 15 amino acids. TCRB transcripts that were expressed got sequenced, as all of the isolated RNA had been reverse transcribed. Data came from immunoSEQ multiplex PCR; TCRdb stores just in-frame clones and leaves some out. This sample carries 300,000 to 350,000 clones, around 9.7% of them seen once, and the ten largest clones take around 1%.

The V call is TRBV7-9, the J call TRBJ2-1; D gene ambiguous. This clonotype was obtained from a young man with type 1 diabetes. Input material: central memory CD4+ T cells from blood. CDR3 sequence: CASSPLSDGPDEQFF. The CDR3 DNA is TGTGCCAGCAGCCCCCTATCGGACGGGCCCGATGAGCAGTTCTTC.